Listed below are T cell receptor beta chains from one sample, sequenced in a study of T cells in Graves' hyperthyroidism and ophthalmopathy. TCRdb independently ran MiXCR on the multiplex PCR reads; one entry per CDR3 protein. The sample records some 510,000 distinct CDR3 sequences, more than 45% being singletons. Input material: peripheral blood or thyroid tissue (not recorded which). The receptors come from a woman between 18 and 30 years old with Graves' hyperthyroidism. Each CDR3 is given with its conserved first and last residue. The D gene is left open where the match is weak. Clone size appears in some rows only: once, few, many, or a class for an expanded clone.

j_gene,v_gene,d_gene,abundance,CDR3nt,CDR3aa
TRBJ1-5,TRBV7-2,-,few,TGTGCCAGCAGCTTAGTTGGGGGGTTGGGCAATCAGCCCCAGCATTTT,CASSLVGGLGNQPQHF
TRBJ1-2,TRBV7-3,TRBD1,-,TGTGCCAGCAGCAATCCGACAGGGGCTTCGTCTAACTATGGCTACACCTTC,CASSNPTGASSNYGYTF
TRBJ1-1,TRBV9,TRBD1,-,TGTGCCAGCAGCACCCTTAGGACAGGGGCCACTGAAGCTTTCTTT,CASSTLRTGATEAFF
TRBJ1-5,TRBV7-2,TRBD1,once,TGTGCCAGCAGCTCCAGACGGGACAGGGGAGGCAATCAGCCCCAGCATTTT,CASSSRRDRGGNQPQHF
TRBJ1-5,TRBV29-1,-,-,TGCAGTTACAGCCTGGGCGTTCAGCCCCAGCATTTT,CSYSLGVQPQHF
TRBJ1-2,TRBV20-1,TRBD1,-,TGCAGCTCGGACAGGGATGGCTATGGCTACACCTTC,CSSDRDGYGYTF
TRBJ2-7,TRBV7-7,-,many,TGTGCCGTCGGAAGAGGACCGAGCTCCTACGAGCAGTACTTC,CAVGRGPSSYEQYF
TRBJ1-5,TRBV19,TRBD1,many,TGTGCCAGTAGTAGGAGGGGGCAATATCAGCCCCAGCATTTT,CASSRRGQYQPQHF
TRBJ1-1,TRBV24-1,TRBD1,few,TGTGCCACCAGTGATGATACAGGGGGTACCACTGAAGCTTTCTTT,CATSDDTGGTTEAFF
TRBJ1-6,TRBV5-8,-,many,TGTGCCAGCAGCTCGGGGTGGGGGTCACCCCTCCACTTT,CASSSGWGSPLHF
TRBJ2-5,TRBV7-6,TRBD2,-,TGTGCCAGCAGCGCCGGGGGGGAGCGGGAGTTTTTAGAGACCCAGTACTTC,CASSAGGEREFLETQYF
TRBJ1-5,TRBV4-3,-,-,TGCGCCAGCAGCCAAGAGAGAATAGGGGCGGGTCAGCCCCAGCATTTT,CASSQERIGAGQPQHF
TRBJ1-6,TRBV20-1,-,-,TGCAGTTCTGGGTCCGGCTATAATTCACCCCTCCACTTT,CSSGSGYNSPLHF
TRBJ1-2,TRBV2,-,-,TGTGCCAGCAGATTAAACAGGGTCGACTATGGCTACACCTTC,CASRLNRVDYGYTF
TRBJ1-6,TRBV15,-,-,TGTGCCACCAGCAGACAATTGGTGCTTAATTCACCCCTCCACTTT,CATSRQLVLNSPLHF
TRBJ1-5,TRBV4-1,-,-,TGCGCCAGCAGCCAAGATTTAAGGGTTCGTCAGCCCCAGCATTTT,CASSQDLRVRQPQHF
TRBJ2-7,TRBV9,-,-,TGTGCCAGCAGGGAGGGATGGGGGTACGAGCAGTACTTC,CASREGWGYEQYF
TRBJ2-5,TRBV19,-,-,TGTGCCAGTAGTGGGGTTCCCAGGGGGACCCAGTACTTC,CASSGVPRGTQYF
TRBJ2-2,TRBV7-9,TRBD2,few,TGTGCCAGCAGCTTGGCCCTAGCGGGAATCGGGGAGCTGTTTTTT,CASSLALAGIGELFF
TRBJ1-3,TRBV7-2,-,few,TGTGCCAGCAAGGCGACAGTAACGGGAAACACCATATATTTT,CASKATVTGNTIYF
TRBJ1-5,TRBV19,-,-,TGTGCCAGTACCCAACAGGACCAGCCCCAGCATTTT,CASTQQDQPQHF
TRBJ1-5,TRBV7-2,-,-,TGTGCCAGCAGCAAAGAGGGGGTTTGGAATCAGCCCCAGCATTTT,CASSKEGVWNQPQHF
TRBJ2-1,TRBV7-9,TRBD2,few,TGTGCCAGCAGCGCTAGCGGGACCTACAATGAGCAGTTCTTC,CASSASGTYNEQFF
TRBJ2-5,TRBV7-9,TRBD1,-,TGTGCCAGCAGCCGCCGGGGACAGAGTCAAGAGACCCAGTACTTC,CASSRRGQSQETQYF